This TCR beta chain was recorded in a study of beta chain features in type 1 diabetes. General study findings and limits: In every one of the four CD4+ subsets, TCRB CDR3s were moderately but significantly shorter in Type 1 diabetes patients.

With respect to this clone: Antigen unknown.

What was sequenced were expressed TCRB transcripts, since all of the isolated RNA had been reverse transcribed. Produced via immunoSEQ multiplex PCR; TCRdb's table is partial and in-frame only. The sample lists 100,000 to 150,000 clones, 16% occurring once. Germline CDR1 and CDR2: SQVTM and ANQGSEA. The CDR3 extends over 14 amino acids. With 7 bases removed from V and 5 bases from J, the gap between germline ends came to 19 bases. Sequencing was carried out using central memory CD4+ T cells from blood. The chain recombines TRBV29-1 with TRBJ2-3, with a tentative D call TRBD2 (7 bases). This receptor was identified in a man aged 25 to 45 with type 1 diabetes. DNA of the CDR3: TGCAGCGCTGGGGGGGCTTTGACCCGAGATACGCAGTATTTT. Translating it yields CSAGGALTRDTQYF.